This TCR beta chain was identified during a study of cytotoxic CD8 clonotypes in ibrutinib-treated CLL. Regarding the study as a whole: The public clonotypes identified were infrequent and showed contraction or stability on treatment.

In regard to this clone: Its antigen is unknown.

CDR1 is MDHEN and CDR2 is SYDVKM in the germline V gene. The CDR3 is 13 residues long. V trimming: 8 bases; J trimming: 2 bases; junction bases outside the gene matches: 5. Repertoires were generated with immunoSEQ multiplex PCR, while TCRdb's copy carries only in-frame clones and drops some. The sample holds 150,000 or so clones; under 90% are singletons and the top ten take 4.6%. The material was PBMCs, obtained after 24 months of ibrutinib treatment. The sequence was collected from a human donor with chronic lymphocytic leukemia. The rearrangement uses TRBV28 and TRBJ2-7; TRBD1 agrees at 8 bases. The CDR3, as DNA: TGTGCCAGCTATGGGACAGGACCCTACGAGCAGTACTTC. Encoded protein: CASYGTGPYEQYF.